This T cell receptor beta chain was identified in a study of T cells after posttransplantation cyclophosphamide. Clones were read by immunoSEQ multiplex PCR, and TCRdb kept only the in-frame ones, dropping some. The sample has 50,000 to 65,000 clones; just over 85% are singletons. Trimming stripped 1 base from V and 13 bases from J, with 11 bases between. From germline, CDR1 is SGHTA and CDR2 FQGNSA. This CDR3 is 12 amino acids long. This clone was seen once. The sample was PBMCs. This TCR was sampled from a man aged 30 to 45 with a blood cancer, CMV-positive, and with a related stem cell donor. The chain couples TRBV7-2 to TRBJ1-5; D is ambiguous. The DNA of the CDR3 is TGTGCCAGCAGCTTAGGAACCCGCCGGCAGCATTTT. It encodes CASSLGTRRQHF.